The sequence of this T cell receptor beta chain was determined in a study of shared clonotypes between healthy human individuals. In CD8 memory, CD45RO+ cells were put together with CCR7-negative CD45RA+ TemRA cells. This clone appeared a single time. Its cognate antigen is unknown. The germline V and J ends were trimmed by 6 bases and 2 bases, with 15 bases remaining between them. The CDR3 has 15 residues. The V gene's germline CDR1 is MNHNS and CDR2 SASEGT. Study results and caveats: Naive subsets typically showed greater estimated richness than memory subsets. Blood was the only sampled material, and tissue repertoires likely differ.

Profiling relied on immunoSEQ multiplex PCR, and the TCRdb table lists in-frame clones only, not all of them. In the table there are about 380,000 clones, 95% to 97% of which are singletons. The chain employs TRBV6-1 and TRBJ2-3; no firm D call. The clonotype comes from a man younger than 40 in good health. The sample consisted of memory CD8+ T cells sorted from blood. Subset in this sample: CD45RO+ cells pooled with CCR7-negative TemRA cells. CDR3 region: CASRASLVYTDTQYF. The CDR3, as DNA: TGTGCCAGCAGGGCGAGCCTAGTTTACACAGATACGCAGTATTTT.